This T cell receptor beta chain was identified during a study of cytomegalovirus exposure and HLA in healthy donors. The study, taken as a whole, reports: Several top significant clusters appeared, in a later analysis, to be linked to common viral pathogens. It was confirmed in vitro that a few of the CMV-associated chains were specific for CMV antigens. The authors reported that TCR beta sequences could predict HLA-A and HLA-B alleles. These predictions were accurate for most subjects in the first cohort.

This CDR3 has 13 amino acids. Germline CDR1 SGHTA, CDR2 FQGTGA. In regard to this clone: Its antigen remains unidentified.

Healthy people donating bone marrow made up the donors. A multiplex PCR was run with 60 Vbeta primers and 13 Jbeta primers. Here immunoSEQ multiplex PCR was the method, and the copy in TCRdb shows in-frame clones only, minus some. Its table records about 79,000 clones. V and J are TRBV7-3 and TRBJ2-5; D uncertain. The tail of the sequence fits TRBJ2-7 better, so the J call may be wrong. The sequence derives from a man aged 25 to 40 in good health and CMV-seronegative. Material for sequencing was PBMCs. CDR3 in amino acids: CASSPGTSYEQYF. The CDR3 DNA reads as TGTGCCAGCAGCCCAGGCACTTCCTACGAGCAGTACTTC.